This T cell receptor beta chain is drawn from a study of cytomegalovirus exposure and HLA in healthy donors. Study-level background: Approximately 170 million T cells yielded more than 90 million unique TCR beta sequences in earlier analysis.

Study findings and constraints: In a later analysis, HLA-C alleles had the fewest associated TCRs, DRB1 alleles the most. V- and J-gene trimming of TCR beta was linked (in a later analysis) to a missense DCLRE1C variant.

Comment on this clone: Its target is not known.

The PCR was carried out with 60 Vbeta primers and 13 Jbeta primers. Only in-frame clones appear in the TCRdb table, and some are missing; sequencing was by immunoSEQ multiplex PCR. The sample consists of 180,000 or so clones, about 77% of them appearing once. Healthy bone marrow donors formed the donor group. Trimming took off 0 bases at V and 10 bases at J, with 16 bases between the two ends. The CDR3 has 14 residues. Germline values: CDR1 SGHRS, CDR2 YFSETQ. The chain employs TRBV5-1 and TRBJ1-1; a possible D gene is TRBD1 (6 bases). Sequenced input: PBMCs. The sequence derives from a female donor in good health and CMV-seronegative. CDR3 bases: TGCGCCAGCAGCTTGGGCAGGGGATCGCTTGCAGCTTTCTTT. Protein: CASSLGRGSLAAFF.